The rows below give T cell receptor beta chains drawn from one sample of a study of blood T cells in healthy people across ages. TCRdb processed the 5' RACE reads anew with MiXCR; each CDR3 protein has one entry. The table includes 850,000 to 1,100,000 distinct CDR3 sequences, more than 30% detected once. The source material was blood. These receptors all come from a man younger than 35 in good health. Both conserved end residues are part of each CDR3. D genes are given only for firm matches. Where a row states a size, it is once, few, many or the class of an expanded clone; other rows omit it.

V gene: TRBV5-1
J gene: TRBJ1-1
clone size: -
D gene: -
CDR3 length: 15
CDR3 protein: CASSPGVGASTEAFF
CDR3 DNA: TGCGCCAGCAGCCCGGGAGTGGGGGCCAGCACTGAAGCTTTCTTT

V gene: TRBV20-1
J gene: TRBJ2-1
clone size: many
D gene: -
CDR3 length: 14
CDR3 protein: CSARDRLEGNEQFF
CDR3 DNA: TGCAGTGCTAGAGACAGACTAGAAGGCAATGAGCAGTTCTTC

V gene: TRBV27
J gene: TRBJ2-2
clone size: few
D gene: -
CDR3 length: 16
CDR3 protein: CASSPREGSDTGELFF
CDR3 DNA: TGTGCCAGCAGTCCTAGAGAGGGTTCGGACACCGGGGAGCTGTTTTTT

V gene: TRBV25-1
J gene: TRBJ2-3
clone size: -
D gene: -
CDR3 length: 13
CDR3 protein: CAGNRVVGDTQYF
CDR3 DNA: TGTGCCGGCAACCGAGTGGTTGGAGATACGCAGTATTTT

V gene: TRBV27
J gene: TRBJ1-2
clone size: -
D gene: TRBD1
CDR3 length: 14
CDR3 protein: CASSLSTGVYGYTF
CDR3 DNA: TGTGCCAGCAGTTTATCTACAGGGGTCTACGGCTACACCTTC

V gene: TRBV20-1
J gene: TRBJ2-3
clone size: few
D gene: -
CDR3 length: 14
CDR3 protein: CSARVVGQSDTQYF
CDR3 DNA: TGCAGTGCTAGAGTAGTTGGTCAGTCAGATACGCAGTATTTT

V gene: TRBV5-4
J gene: TRBJ1-4
clone size: -
D gene: -
CDR3 length: 16
CDR3 protein: CASSLGGDPTNEKLFF
CDR3 DNA: TGTGCCAGCAGCCTCGGGGGGGACCCAACTAATGAAAAACTGTTTTTT

V gene: TRBV3-1
J gene: TRBJ2-5
clone size: -
D gene: -
CDR3 length: 15
CDR3 protein: CASSRSGGSQNEQYF
CDR3 DNA: TGTGCCAGCAGCCGTAGCGGAGGGTCTCAGAATGAGCAGTACTTC

V gene: TRBV5-1
J gene: TRBJ1-6
clone size: few
D gene: -
CDR3 length: 17
CDR3 protein: CASSQEQRSSYNSPLHF
CDR3 DNA: TGCGCCAGCAGCCAAGAGCAGCGGAGCTCCTATAATTCACCCCTCCACTTT

V gene: TRBV12-3/TRBV12-4
J gene: TRBJ1-5
clone size: -
D gene: TRBD1
CDR3 length: 14
CDR3 protein: CASSSQGQHRPQHF
CDR3 DNA: TGTGCCAGCAGTTCACAGGGGCAACATCGGCCCCAGCATTTT

V gene: TRBV4-1
J gene: TRBJ2-1
clone size: once
D gene: -
CDR3 length: 16
CDR3 protein: CASSPKAVVSYNEQFF
CDR3 DNA: TGCGCCAGCAGTCCTAAGGCTGTGGTCTCCTACAATGAGCAGTTCTTC

V gene: TRBV5-1
J gene: TRBJ1-1
clone size: few
D gene: -
CDR3 length: 16
CDR3 protein: CASSLTGHPLNTEAFF
CDR3 DNA: TGCGCCAGCAGCTTGACGGGACACCCGCTGAACACTGAAGCTTTCTTT

V gene: TRBV9
J gene: TRBJ2-3
clone size: few
D gene: TRBD2
CDR3 length: 16
CDR3 protein: CASSPASGGLTDTQYF
CDR3 DNA: TGTGCCAGCAGCCCAGCTAGCGGGGGACTCACAGATACGCAGTATTTT